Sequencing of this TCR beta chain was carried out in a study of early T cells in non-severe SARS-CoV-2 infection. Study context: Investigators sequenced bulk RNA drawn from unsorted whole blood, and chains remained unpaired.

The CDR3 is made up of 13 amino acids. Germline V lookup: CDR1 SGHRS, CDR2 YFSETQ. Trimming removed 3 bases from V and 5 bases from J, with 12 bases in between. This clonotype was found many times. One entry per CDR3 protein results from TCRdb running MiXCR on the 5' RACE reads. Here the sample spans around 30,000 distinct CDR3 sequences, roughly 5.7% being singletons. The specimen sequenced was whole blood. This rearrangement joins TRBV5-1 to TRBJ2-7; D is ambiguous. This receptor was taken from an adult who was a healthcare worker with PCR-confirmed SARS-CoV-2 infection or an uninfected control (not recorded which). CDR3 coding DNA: TGCGCCAGCAGCTCGTCCCTAACCCACGAGCAGTACTTC. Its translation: CASSSSLTHEQYF.